A single sample gave rise to the 23 T cell receptor beta chains below, sequenced in a study of breast tumors, draining lymph nodes, adjacent tissues. TCRdb re-derived calls from the multiplex PCR reads in MiXCR, one entry per CDR3 protein. The sample includes 45,000 to 60,000 distinct CDR3 sequences, about 23% of them seen just once. The sample was breast tumor tissue. The receptors derive from a female donor with breast cancer. Some clones in this sample may be carry-over from other donors' samples.

Ten or more counts support this clonotype. V gene TRBV10-3 combines with J gene TRBJ2-7; D is perhaps TRBD2 (5 bases). This CDR3 contains 13 residues. V dropped 3 bases and J dropped 7 bases, with 13 bases sitting between them. Germline loops: CDR1 ENHRY, CDR2 SYGVKD. CDR3 loop: CAISEARAQEQYF. The CDR3 region has the DNA TGTGCCATCAGTGAAGCGCGGGCCCAGGAGCAGTACTTC.

On this clonotype itself: A much larger clone sits a single nucleotide away, making a read error possible. The CDR3 nucleotides read TGTGCCAACCAGCTGGGGTTCGGGGACAAAAATGAAAAACTGTTTTTT. Translated: CANQLGFGDKNEKLFF. The chain uses TRBV7-9 and TRBJ1-4; D is perhaps TRBD1 (6 bases). The CDR3 extends over 16 amino acids. Germline values: CDR1 SEHNR, CDR2 FQNEAQ (reference sequence). Deletions cut 10 bases from V and 5 bases from J, with 23 bases between.

This clonotype was counted between two and nine times. The chain combines TRBV12-3 or TRBV12-4 with TRBJ2-1; the D is unclear. The CDR3 has 12 residues. This chain's CDR3 is CALRSSYNEQFF. CDR3 bases: TGTGCTCTGCGGAGCTCCTACAATGAGCAGTTCTTC.

There are many counts of this clonotype. V gene TRBV4-2 combines with J gene TRBJ2-3; TRBD2 matches at 8 bases. Germline assignment: CDR1 LGHNA and CDR2 YNFKEQ. V was pared by 4 bases and J by 3 bases, with 12 bases of the junction left unmatched. The CDR3 is made up of 17 amino acids. CDR3 sequence reads: CASSPYGSGGMTDTQYF. Here the CDR3 DNA reads TGTGCCAGCAGCCCCTACGGGAGCGGGGGAATGACAGATACGCAGTATTTT.

This clonotype appeared many times. The chain uses TRBV2 and TRBJ1-4; 8 bases line up with TRBD1. V lost 8 bases to trimming and J lost 3 bases; unmatched junction nucleotides: 5. The CDR3 length is 14 residues. From germline, CDR1 is SNHLY and CDR2 FYNNEI. In DNA form, the CDR3 reads TGTGCCAGCTTTCAGGACAGGGCTAATGAAAAACTGTTTTTT. Translating it yields CASFQDRANEKLFF. The entire variable domain, with the rest obtained from reference TRBV2 and TRBJ1-4, is as follows: EPEVTQTPSHQVTQMGQEVILRCVPISNHLYFYWYRQILGQKVEFLVSFYNNEISEKSEIFDDQFSVERPDGSNFTLKIRSTKLEDSAMYFCASFQDRANEKLFFGSGTQLSVL.

This chain uses TRBV7-6 with TRBJ2-2; tentatively, D is TRBD1 (6 bases). V gave up 1 base and J gave up 5 bases, with 11 bases separating them. The CDR3 totals 15 residues. Germline lookup yields CDR1 SGHVS and CDR2 FNYEAQ. This chain's CDR3 is CASSLVQGPTGELFF. The CDR3 DNA reads as TGTGCCAGCAGCTTAGTACAGGGCCCAACCGGGGAGCTGTTTTTT.

The sample holds a few counts of this clonotype. This rearrangement joins TRBV19 to TRBJ2-2; perhaps TRBD2 as D (6 bases). The CDR3 spans 14 residues. With 6 bases removed from V and 5 bases from J, the gap between germline ends came to 13 bases. CDR1 and CDR2 from the germline V gene are LNHDA and SQIVND (reference sequence). The CDR3 reads CASRRGGWTGELFF. In DNA, the CDR3 is TGTGCCAGTAGGCGGGGTGGGTGGACCGGGGAGCTGTTTTTT.

This clonotype was seen a few times. In DNA, the CDR3 is TGTGCCAGCAGTCCCTGGGAAGCGGGGGGGTACAATGAGCAGTTCTTC. Residues: CASSPWEAGGYNEQFF. The chain carries TRBV27 and TRBJ2-1; 10 bases are shared with TRBD2. CDR3 length equals 16 residues. The junction had 8 bases not matched to a gene; V was cut back by 5 bases and J by 4 bases. The V gene's germline CDR1 is MNHEY and CDR2 SMNVEV (reference sequence).

This clonotype was recorded at least ten times. The chain has TRBV12-3 or TRBV12-4 and TRBJ2-7, with D tentatively TRBD2 (6 bases). Trimming stripped 5 bases from V and 3 bases from J, with 14 bases between. This CDR3 contains 14 residues. CDR3 loop: CASSLRGGYYEQYF. The CDR3 bases are TGTGCCAGCAGTCTCCGGGGAGGTTACTACGAGCAGTACTTC.

This clonotype was recorded many times. V gene TRBV9 combines with J gene TRBJ2-1; D may be TRBD2 (6 bases). CDR3 length equals 18 residues. Germline CDR1 reads SGDLS; CDR2 reads YYNGEE. The V gene lost 0 bases and the J gene lost 0 bases, with 16 bases spanning the gap. CDR3: CASSVAEFGLPSYNEQFF. The DNA for the CDR3 is TGTGCCAGCAGCGTAGCTGAATTTGGACTACCCTCCTACAATGAGCAGTTCTTC.

This clonotype was observed many times. The chain uses TRBV6-5 and TRBJ1-2; possibly TRBD1 for D (6 bases). The V end was cut by 4 bases, the J end by 1 base, with 13 bases between. The CDR3 spans 15 residues. CDR1 is MNHEY and CDR2 is SVGAGI in the germline V gene. The CDR3 DNA is TGTGCCAGCAGTTTTAGGGGGAAGGGTAACTATGGCTACACCTTC. This encodes CASSFRGKGNYGYTF.

To note about this clonotype: This sequence may be a read error, since a much larger clone differs from it by one base. No conserved phenylalanine or tryptophan ends this CDR3, so it is likely a read error. The V and J genes are TRBV12-3 or TRBV12-4 and TRBJ1-5; 9 bases match TRBD1. J was trimmed by 6 bases and V by 5 bases; bases with no gene match: 8. The CDR3 covers 15 residues. CDR3 bases: TGTGCCAGCAGTCCGGACAGGGGTTCTATTCAGCCCCAGCATTCT. Translating it yields CASSPDRGSIQPQHS.

This clonotype was recorded many times. The gene calls are TRBV5-1 and TRBJ2-3, with D possibly TRBD2 on 6 matching bases. V shed 3 bases and J shed 5 bases, with 16 bases lying between them. The length of the CDR3 is 15 residues. Germline V CDR1 and CDR2: SGHRS, YFSETQ. The CDR3 reads CASSWSGGRGDTQYF. CDR3 bases: TGCGCCAGCAGCTGGTCAGGAGGGCGAGGAGATACGCAGTATTTT.

This clonotype was recorded a few times. This chain uses TRBV30 with TRBJ2-5, with D possibly being TRBD2 (6 bases). V was shortened by 0 bases and J by 5 bases, with 13 bases between the two germline ends. The CDR3 is 14 amino acids. Germline lookup yields CDR1 GTSNPN and CDR2 SVGIG (reference sequence). CDR3 sequence: CAWSVRGSGETQYF. The CDR3 DNA sequence: TGTGCCTGGAGTGTACGGGGGTCTGGGGAGACCCAGTACTTC.

Many counts were recorded for this clonotype. This chain's CDR3 is CASSPGTTSNEQFF. CDR3 nucleotide sequence: TGTGCCAGCAGTCCCGGGACTACCAGCAATGAGCAGTTCTTC. The chain combines TRBV27 with TRBJ2-1; 7 bases fit TRBD2. The CDR3 is made up of 14 amino acids. V lost 5 bases and J lost 6; bases outside the gene matches: 7. Germline V gene lookup returns CDR1 MNHEY and CDR2 SMNVEV (reference sequence).

Remarks on this clonotype: A much larger clone lies a single base off, so this may be a read error. This rearrangement joins TRBV28 to TRBJ1-2; TRBD1 aligns across 11 bases. Germline values: CDR1 MDHEN, CDR2 SYDVKM. The CDR3 sequence is 15 residues long. The CDR3 coding sequence is TGTGCCAGCACCCCATTTCGGGGGACAGGGGGAGGCTGCACCTTC. This encodes CASTPFRGTGGGCTF.

This clonotype has a count of ten or more. This sequence joins TRBV9 and TRBJ2-5, with D hard to call. The germline V and J ends were trimmed by 0 bases and 1 base, with 7 bases remaining between them. This CDR3 has 14 residues. Germline CDR1 and CDR2: SGDLS and YYNGEE. CDR3 bases: TGTGCCAGCAGCGTAGACACGGGCCAAGAGACCCAGTACTTC. Its translation is CASSVDTGQETQYF. Full variable domain (outside the CDR3, taken from reference TRBV9 and TRBJ2-5): DSGVTQTPKHLITATGQRVTLRCSPRSGDLSVYWYQQSLDQGLQFLIQYYNGEERAKGNILERFSAQQFPDLHSELNLSSLELGDSALYFCASSVDTGQETQYFGPGTRLLVL.

In its sample, this clonotype was seen many times. The rearrangement joins TRBV2 to TRBJ1-2; D might be TRBD1 (6 bases). The CDR3 totals 17 residues. Trimming removed 2 bases from V and 0 bases from J, with 16 bases in between. Looked up from germline, CDR1 is SNHLY and CDR2 is FYNNEI. CDR3 region: CASSESRGALANYGYTF. DNA of the CDR3: TGTGCCAGCAGTGAAAGTCGGGGGGCCCTCGCTAACTATGGCTACACCTTC. Full variable domain (outside the CDR3, taken from reference TRBV2 and TRBJ1-2): EPEVTQTPSHQVTQMGQEVILRCVPISNHLYFYWYRQILGQKVEFLVSFYNNEISEKSEIFDDQFSVERPDGSNFTLKIRSTKLEDSAMYFCASSESRGALANYGYTFGSGTRLTVV.

Worth noting for this clonotype: This may stem from a read error, because a much larger clone lies one nucleotide away. The gene calls are TRBV4-1 and TRBJ2-1; D tentatively fits TRBD1 or TRBD2 (5 bases each). The germline V gene encodes CDR1 MGHRA and CDR2 YSYEKL. V dropped 0 bases and J dropped 6 bases, with 12 bases sitting between them. CDR3 length equals 15 residues. The CDR3 nucleotides read TGCGCCAGCAGCCAAGACCCCGGGGCAAGCAATGAGCAGTTCTTC. This gives the protein CASSQDPGASNEQFF.

In this sample, this clonotype turned up many times. The V and J genes are TRBV5-5 and TRBJ2-7; D is perhaps TRBD2 (6 bases). CDR1 and CDR2 from the germline V gene are SGHKS and YYEKEE (reference sequence). The CDR3 is 13 residues long. V was shortened by 0 bases and J by 6 bases, with 10 bases between the two germline ends. CDR3 protein: CASSLGEGLEQYF. In nucleotides, the CDR3 is TGTGCCAGCAGCTTGGGCGAGGGACTCGAGCAGTACTTC.

Many counts were recorded for this clonotype. The chain links TRBV7-9 to TRBJ1-4; D gene ambiguous. The CDR3 contains 13 residues. The germline V and J ends were trimmed by 1 base and 7 bases, with 7 bases remaining between them. Germline V CDR1 and CDR2: SEHNR, FQNEAQ (reference sequence). CDR3 amino acids: CASSLDRVEKLFF. CDR3 sequence (DNA): TGTGCCAGCAGCTTAGATCGGGTTGAAAAACTGTTTTTT.

In this sample, this clonotype turned up many times. The chain carries TRBV7-2 and TRBJ2-3, with D hard to call. With 5 bases removed from V and 6 bases from J, the gap between germline ends came to 9 bases. CDR1 and CDR2 (germline): SGHTA, FQGNSA. The CDR3 consists of 12 residues. The CDR3 DNA follows: TGTGCCAGCAGCCAGACGACCGATACGCAGTATTTT. It codes for CASSQTTDTQYF.

At least ten counts were recorded for this clonotype. The chain uses TRBV20-1 and TRBJ2-2; 7 bases align to TRBD2. CDR1 is DFQATT, CDR2 SNEGSKA, per germline (reference sequence). The CDR3 loop spans 15 amino acids. J lost 1 base, V lost 3 bases, and 5 bases had no gene match. This chain's CDR3 is CSASGRDQNTGELFF. CDR3 DNA: TGCAGTGCTAGTGGGAGGGACCAGAACACCGGGGAGCTGTTTTTT.